These T cell receptor beta chains were read from a single sample in a study of T cells after yellow fever vaccination. TCRdb recomputed calls from the 5' RACE reads with MiXCR, one row per CDR3 protein. The table lists hundreds of thousands of distinct CDR3 sequences, 13% of them singletons. The specimen was PBMCs, collected on the day of the yellow fever booster vaccination. These receptors all stem from a man aged 25 to 40 who received the YFV17D yellow fever vaccine. The CDR3 runs from the conserved cysteine through the conserved F or W. The D gene is left open where the match is weak. Size values are once, few and many counts, or a class for expanded clones, and some rows have none.

V gene,CDR3 length,clone size,D gene,J gene,CDR3 protein,CDR3 DNA
TRBV27,16,few,TRBD1,TRBJ2-3,CASSLLIGQASDTQYF,TGTGCCAGCAGTTTACTAATTGGACAGGCGTCTGATACGCAGTATTTT
TRBV29-1,14,many,NA,TRBJ2-7,CSVEEAGLDYEQYF,TGCAGCGTTGAAGAGGCGGGATTAGACTACGAGCAGTACTTC
TRBV12-3/TRBV12-4,13,many,NA,TRBJ1-1,CASSLEGTTKAFF,TGTGCCAGCAGTTTAGAGGGAACCACTAAAGCTTTCTTT
TRBV29-1,15,few,TRBD1,TRBJ2-2,CSATGATLNTGELFF,TGCAGCGCGACAGGGGCTACATTGAACACCGGGGAGCTGTTTTTT
TRBV29-1,13,many,NA,TRBJ2-5,CSALQVVGETQYF,TGCAGCGCCTTACAGGTTGTGGGGGAGACCCAGTACTTC
TRBV10-2,17,NA,TRBD2,TRBJ2-1,CASSEYHVSGIRHEQFF,TGCGCCAGCAGTGAGTACCACGTGAGCGGGATAAGGCATGAGCAGTTCTTC
TRBV7-9,16,many,TRBD2,TRBJ2-3,CASSLDAVAGGDTQYF,TGTGCCAGCAGCTTAGACGCGGTAGCGGGAGGAGATACGCAGTATTTT
TRBV3-1,12,NA,NA,TRBJ1-4,CASSAVGEKLFF,TGTGCCAGCAGCGCCGTGGGAGAAAAACTGTTTTTT
TRBV9,15,NA,NA,TRBJ2-1,CASSVGQIGFNEQFF,TGTGCCAGCAGCGTAGGGCAGATCGGGTTCAATGAGCAGTTCTTC
TRBV20-1,14,NA,NA,TRBJ2-7,CSARDKDYPYEQYF,TGCAGTGCTAGAGATAAGGACTACCCCTACGAGCAGTACTTC
TRBV5-5,18,few,TRBD1,TRBJ2-1,CASSLASQGASSYNEQFF,TGTGCCAGCAGCTTGGCCTCTCAGGGGGCTAGCTCCTACAATGAGCAGTTCTTC
TRBV2,15,few,NA,TRBJ2-2,CASSVSGTNTGELFF,TGTGCCAGCAGTGTGAGCGGAACGAACACCGGGGAGCTGTTTTTT
TRBV10-3,13,few,NA,TRBJ2-3,CAISELARDTQYF,TGTGCCATCAGTGAGCTAGCTCGAGATACGCAGTATTTT
TRBV6-5,14,NA,NA,TRBJ2-1,CASSYSGTQREQFF,TGTGCCAGCAGTTACTCCGGGACGCAACGTGAGCAGTTCTTC